One sample yielded the 5 T cell receptor beta chains listed below, sequenced in a study of cytomegalovirus exposure and HLA in healthy donors. Use of 60 Vbeta and 13 Jbeta primers characterized the PCR. Profiled with immunoSEQ multiplex PCR; TCRdb holds only in-frame clones, not every one. The sample includes 95,000 to 120,000 clones, around 82% of them seen just once. The material sequenced was PBMCs. The receptors come from a woman in her twenties or thirties in good health and CMV-seropositive.

The chain joins TRBV29-1 to TRBJ1-2; 8 bases map to TRBD1. Germline values: CDR1 SQVTM, CDR2 ANQGSEA. After removal of 4 bases from V and 2 bases from J, the junction contained 9 bases not matched to a gene. This CDR3 comprises 15 residues. The CDR3 region is CSVAAPTGGNYGYTF. The CDR3 DNA is TGCAGCGTTGCTGCTCCTACAGGGGGGAACTATGGCTACACCTTC.

Note on this clone: A read error may account for a junction end that differs from germline. The J gene is TRBJ1-6, the V gene TRBV6-5; TRBD1 might be the D (6 bases). The CDR3 extends over 14 amino acids. Germline values: CDR1 MNHEY, CDR2 SVGAGI. This chain's CDR3 is CASTRVDRLSTLHF. As DNA, the CDR3 is TGTGCCAGCACTCGGGTGGACAGACTTTCAACCCTCCACTTT.

This chain joins TRBV9 and TRBJ1-5; the D gene is possibly TRBD1 (5 bases). The CDR3 consists of 15 residues. V shed 2 bases and J shed 3 bases, with 12 bases lying between them. Per germline, CDR1 SGDLS and CDR2 YYNGEE. The CDR3 DNA reads TGTGCCAGCAGCGTGGGACGGGGGGACAATCAGCCCCAGCATTTT. Protein product: CASSVGRGDNQPQHF.

The chain recombines TRBV5-6 with TRBJ2-7; D is ambiguous. The CDR3 spans 11 residues. Germline V gives CDR1 SGHDT, CDR2 YYEEEE. V lost 0 bases, J lost 6 bases, and 4 bases lay in between. CDR3 nucleotides: TGTGCCAGCAGCTTGGCCTCCGAGCAGTACTTC. This translates into CASSLASEQYF.

The rearrangement links TRBV30 to TRBJ1-1, with D unresolved. Germline-derived CDR1 and CDR2 are GTSNPN and SVGIG (reference sequence). The germline V and J ends were trimmed by 5 bases and 4 bases, with 17 bases remaining between them. The CDR3 is 14 amino acids. The DNA of the CDR3 is TGTGCCTGGCTATACGGACTGACCTTCACTGAAGCTTTCTTT. Protein: CAWLYGLTFTEAFF.